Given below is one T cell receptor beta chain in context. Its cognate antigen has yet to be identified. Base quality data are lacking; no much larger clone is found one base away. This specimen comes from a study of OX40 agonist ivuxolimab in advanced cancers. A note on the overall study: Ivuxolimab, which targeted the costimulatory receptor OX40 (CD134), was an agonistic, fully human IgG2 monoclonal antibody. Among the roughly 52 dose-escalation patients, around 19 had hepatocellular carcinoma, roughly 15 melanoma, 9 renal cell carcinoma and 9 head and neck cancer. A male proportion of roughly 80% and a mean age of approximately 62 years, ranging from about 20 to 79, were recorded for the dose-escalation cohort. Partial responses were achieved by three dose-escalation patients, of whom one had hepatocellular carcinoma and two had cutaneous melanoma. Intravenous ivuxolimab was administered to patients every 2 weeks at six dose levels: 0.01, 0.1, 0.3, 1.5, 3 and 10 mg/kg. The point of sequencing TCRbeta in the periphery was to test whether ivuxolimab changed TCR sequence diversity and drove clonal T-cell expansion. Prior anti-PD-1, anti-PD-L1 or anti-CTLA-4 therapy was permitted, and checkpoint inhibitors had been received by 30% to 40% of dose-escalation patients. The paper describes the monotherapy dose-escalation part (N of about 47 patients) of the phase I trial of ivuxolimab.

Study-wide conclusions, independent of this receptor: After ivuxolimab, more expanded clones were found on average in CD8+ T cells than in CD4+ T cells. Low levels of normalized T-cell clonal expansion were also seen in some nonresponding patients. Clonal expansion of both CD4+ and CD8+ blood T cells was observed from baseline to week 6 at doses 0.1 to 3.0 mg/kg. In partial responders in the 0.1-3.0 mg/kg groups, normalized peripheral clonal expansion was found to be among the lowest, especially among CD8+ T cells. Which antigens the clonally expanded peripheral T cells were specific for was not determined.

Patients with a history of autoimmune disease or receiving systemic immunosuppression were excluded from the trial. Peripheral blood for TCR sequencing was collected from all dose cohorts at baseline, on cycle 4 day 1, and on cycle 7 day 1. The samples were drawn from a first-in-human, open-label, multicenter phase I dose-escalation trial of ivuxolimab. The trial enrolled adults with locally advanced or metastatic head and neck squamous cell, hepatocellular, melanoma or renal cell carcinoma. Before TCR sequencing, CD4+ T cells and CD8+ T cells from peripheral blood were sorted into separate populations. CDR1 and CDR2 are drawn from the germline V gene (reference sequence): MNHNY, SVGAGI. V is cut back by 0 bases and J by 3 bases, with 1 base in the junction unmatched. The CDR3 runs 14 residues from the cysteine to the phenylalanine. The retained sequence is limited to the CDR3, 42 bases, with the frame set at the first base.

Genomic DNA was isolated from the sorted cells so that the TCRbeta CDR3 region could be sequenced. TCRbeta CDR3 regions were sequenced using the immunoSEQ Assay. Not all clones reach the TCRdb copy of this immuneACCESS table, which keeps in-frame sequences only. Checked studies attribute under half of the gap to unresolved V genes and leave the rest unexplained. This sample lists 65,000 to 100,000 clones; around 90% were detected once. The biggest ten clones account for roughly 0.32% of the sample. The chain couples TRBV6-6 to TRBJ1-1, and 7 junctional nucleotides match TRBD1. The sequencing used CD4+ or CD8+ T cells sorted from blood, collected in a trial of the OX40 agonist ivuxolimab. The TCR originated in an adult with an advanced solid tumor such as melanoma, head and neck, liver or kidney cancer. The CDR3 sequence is CASSYSGQHTEAFF. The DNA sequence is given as TGTGCCAGCAGTTACTCGGGACAGCACACTGAAGCTTTCTTT.